What follows are 11 T cell receptor beta chains derived from one specimen sequenced in a study of identical twins. TCRdb re-called the 5' RACE reads through MiXCR, storing one row per CDR3 protein. Among around 530,000 distinct CDR3 sequences, roughly 15% were seen once, and the ten largest hold roughly 0.42%. These data are also associated with another study on yellow fever vaccine responses in identical twins.

The sample comprised CD4+ T cells sorted from blood. The origin of the receptors is a woman under 30 in good health.

The rearrangement joins TRBV24-1 to TRBJ2-1; TRBD1 matches at 8 bases. The J segment lost 10 bases and the V segment lost 1 base, leaving 5 bases of the junction unmatched. Germline assignment: CDR1 KGHDR and CDR2 SFDVKD. The CDR3 runs 14 residues. DNA of the CDR3: TGTGCCACCAGTGATTTCCGGACAGGGCGCGAGCAGTTCTTC. Its protein product is CATSDFRTGREQFF.

This clonotype showed up just a few times. The chain employs TRBV27 and TRBJ1-5; weak D call: TRBD1 (5 bases). Germline V CDR1 and CDR2: MNHEY, SMNVEV (reference sequence). V lost 3 bases and J 0 bases, leaving 12 bases between the germline ends. This CDR3 is built from 16 residues. In DNA, the CDR3 is TGTGCCAGCAGTTTTCTCAGGGCGAATAGCAATCAGCCCCAGCATTTT. It codes for CASSFLRANSNQPQHF.

The chain recombines TRBV6-1 with TRBJ1-2; 9 bases agree with TRBD1. This CDR3 is 16 amino acids long. Trimming at V came to 5 bases and at J to 8 bases, leaving 15 bases not matched to a gene. CDR1 and CDR2 from the germline V gene are MNHNS and SASEGT. Here the CDR3 reads CASSKPQGQGPGGYTF. CDR3 bases: TGTGCCAGCAGTAAGCCCCAGGGACAGGGCCCGGGCGGCTACACCTTC.

The sample holds a few counts of this clonotype. This chain connects TRBV10-3 to TRBJ1-2; tentative D call: TRBD1 (6 bases). Germline V gives CDR1 ENHRY, CDR2 SYGVKD. V shed 10 bases and J shed 2 bases, with 14 bases lying between them. CDR3 length equals 13 residues. Here the CDR3 DNA reads TGTGCCACTGCAGGACAGTTAAACTATGGCTACACCTTC. Its protein product is CATAGQLNYGYTF.

This chain uses TRBV20-1 with TRBJ2-7; perhaps TRBD1 as D (5 bases). V was pared by 0 bases and J by 6 bases, with 18 bases between. Germline assignment: CDR1 DFQATT and CDR2 SNEGSKA (reference sequence). The CDR3 covers 15 residues. CDR3 bases: TGCAGTGCTAGAGAACACAGGAACCTAAGGGGCGAGCAGTACTTC. Its translation is CSAREHRNLRGEQYF.

The chain links TRBV2 to TRBJ2-2; D ambiguous. The CDR3 runs to 11 residues. V shed 7 bases and J shed 6 bases, with 6 bases lying between them. Per the germline V gene, CDR1 is SNHLY and CDR2 is FYNNEI. This CDR3 is CASIQPGELFF. The CDR3 DNA follows: TGTGCCAGCATCCAGCCCGGGGAGCTGTTTTTT.

This clonotype was counted a few times. V gene TRBV12-3 or TRBV12-4 combines with J gene TRBJ1-6; D possibly corresponds to TRBD1 (5 bases). The V and J ends lost 6 bases and 10 bases respectively, with 10 bases between them. The CDR3 runs to 12 residues. CDR3 sequence reads: CASSGDGSPLHF. CDR3 in DNA: TGTGCCAGCAGCGGGGACGGATCACCCCTCCACTTT.

V gene TRBV12-3 or TRBV12-4 combines with J gene TRBJ2-3; 7 bases are a match to TRBD1. The J segment lost 13 bases and the V segment lost 6 bases, leaving 16 bases of the junction unmatched. CDR3 length equals 14 residues. The CDR3 bases are TGTGCCAGCAGCCCTCCCTTCGACAGGGTTAGGGAGTATTTT. It is translated as CASSPPFDRVREYF.

A few counts support this clonotype. This chain joins TRBV24-1 and TRBJ1-4; D perhaps matches TRBD1 (5 bases). From germline, CDR1 is KGHDR and CDR2 SFDVKD. V was clipped by 4 bases and J by 7 bases, with 15 bases between them. CDR3 length: 15 residues. CDR3 nucleotides: TGTGCCACCAGTGACCGGCGGGGGGACGTTGAAAAACTGTTTTTT. It codes for CATSDRRGDVEKLFF.

This clonotype has more than one count but fewer than ten. The J gene is TRBJ2-1, the V gene TRBV11-2, with 7 positions matching TRBD1. This CDR3 is 15 amino acids long. The germline CDR1 and CDR2 sequences are SGHAT and FQNNGV. Trimming removed 4 bases from V and 10 bases from J; junction bases left unmatched: 13. The chain's CDR3 is CASSSGDRVHAEQFF. The CDR3 coding sequence is TGTGCCAGCAGCTCCGGTGACAGGGTCCACGCCGAGCAGTTCTTC.

The chain couples TRBV6-5 to TRBJ2-5, with 7 bases identical to TRBD2. CDR1 is MNHEY and CDR2 is SVGAGI in the germline V gene. There are 15 residues in the CDR3. The V gene end was trimmed by 2 bases and the J gene end by 4 bases; junction bases not matched to a gene: 7. CDR3 bases: TGTGCCAGCAGTTACCAGAGGAGGGAGGGAGAGACCCAGTACTTC. Translated, it gives CASSYQRREGETQYF.